This T cell receptor beta chain is drawn from a study of cytomegalovirus exposure and HLA in healthy donors. Study conclusions and caveats: In a later analysis, TCR beta V- and J-gene trimming was associated with a missense DCLRE1C variant.

While unrecorded immune exposures were likely, the donors were nominally healthy when sampled. Amplification used 60 Vbeta primers and 13 Jbeta primers. The assay was immunoSEQ multiplex PCR, and TCRdb's table has in-frame clones only and misses some. The sample carries 55,000 or so clones, about three quarters recorded once. A note on this clone: The antigen remains undetermined.

J was trimmed by 4 bases and V by 1 base; bases with no gene match: 9. Germline lookup yields CDR1 SQVTM and CDR2 ANQGSEA. This CDR3 comprises 15 residues. Sample: PBMCs. The chain has TRBV29-1 and TRBJ2-7; 8 bases align to TRBD1. This receptor was taken from a man between 18 and 29 years old in good health and CMV-seronegative. The CDR3 coding sequence is TGCAGCGTTGAAGCCTTGACAGGGGTGGGATACGAGCAGTACTTC. Translation: CSVEALTGVGYEQYF.